The 11 T cell receptor beta chains listed next were all sequenced from one sample in a study of glioma-infiltrating T cells after dendritic cell vaccination. The time point was: after dendritic cell vaccination, including at tumor progression/relapse. Using immunoSEQ multiplex PCR, the repertoire was profiled, and TCRdb retains in-frame clones only, with some absent. The profile shows around 25,000 clones, roughly 90% of them singletons. Sequences were derived from blood, sampled after dendritic cell vaccination. The receptors come from a human donor with glioblastoma.

The CDR3 loop reads CASSNDGGVEEKLFF. The CDR3 bases are TGTGCCAGCAGTAATGACGGGGGTGTTGAGGAAAAACTGTTTTTT. The rearrangement links TRBV2 to TRBJ1-4; the D gene is possibly TRBD1 (5 bases). CDR1 SNHLY and CDR2 FYNNEI come from the germline V gene. V gave up 5 bases and J gave up 8 bases, with 18 bases separating them. The CDR3 sequence is 15 residues long. Using reference TRBV2 and TRBJ1-4 for the parts outside the CDR3, the full variable domain is EPEVTQTPSHQVTQMGQEVILRCVPISNHLYFYWYRQILGQKVEFLVSFYNNEISEKSEIFDDQFSVERPDGSNFTLKIRSTKLEDSAMYFCASSNDGGVEEKLFFGSGTQLSVL.

This clone was seen just once. The rearrangement links TRBV15 to TRBJ2-7; 10 bases are shared with TRBD2. Trimming removed 1 base from V and 1 base from J; junction bases left unmatched: 1. There are 15 residues in the CDR3. The V gene's germline CDR1 is LNHNV and CDR2 YYDKDF (reference sequence). The CDR3 DNA sequence: TGTGCCACCAGCAGAGCGACTAGCGGGTCCTACGAGCAGTACTTC. Encoded protein: CATSRATSGSYEQYF. Variable domain in full (rest from reference TRBV15 and TRBJ2-7): DAMVIQNPRYQVTQFGKPVTLSCSQTLNHNVMYWYQQKSSQAPKLLFHYYDKDFNNEADTPDNFQSRRPNTSFCFLDIRSPGLGDTAMYLCATSRATSGSYEQYFGPGTRLTVT.

The rearrangement joins TRBV5-5 to TRBJ2-7; 7 nucleotides line up with TRBD1. Germline trimming cut 2 bases from V and 5 bases from J; bases unmatched to any gene: 10. The CDR3 is made up of 15 amino acids. Germline assignment: CDR1 SGHKS and CDR2 YYEKEE (reference sequence). CDR3 sequence: CASSFVDRARNEQYF. In DNA, the CDR3 is TGTGCCAGCAGCTTTGTAGACAGGGCTCGGAACGAGCAGTACTTC.

A single count supports this clone. CDR3 nucleotides: TGTGCCAGCAGCCTTAGCGGACAGGGGAGTAACTATGGCTACACCTTC. It codes for CASSLSGQGSNYGYTF. The V gene is TRBV9, the J gene TRBJ1-2; TRBD1 matches 9 bases. CDR1 is SGDLS and CDR2 is YYNGEE in the germline V gene. The CDR3 spans 16 residues. Trimming cost V 4 bases and J 1 base; bases outside gene matches: 8.

This clone was observed once. The V call is TRBV7-8, the J call TRBJ1-4, with TRBD1 matching over 12 bases. The trim removed 6 bases at V and 2 bases at J, leaving 7 bases unmatched. The V gene's germline CDR1 is SGHVS and CDR2 FQNEAQ. The CDR3 is 17 amino acids. CDR3 amino acids: CASRPSGTGGTNEKLFF. The CDR3 region has the DNA TGTGCCAGCAGACCTTCCGGGACAGGGGGCACTAATGAAAAACTGTTTTTT.

This clone appeared a few times. At the DNA level, this CDR3 is encoded by other sequences in the same sample as well. The CDR3 coding sequence is TGTGCCAGCAGCGTAGGGGCGGGTAACCAAGAGACCCAGTACTTC. This translates into CASSVGAGNQETQYF. The chain is built from TRBV9 and TRBJ2-5, with D tentatively TRBD2 (5 bases). CDR3 length equals 15 residues. Germline assignment: CDR1 SGDLS and CDR2 YYNGEE. With 0 bases removed from V and 0 bases from J, the gap between germline ends came to 9 bases.

The gene calls are TRBV6-1 and TRBJ1-1, with 7 positions matching TRBD1. The V segment lost 5 bases and the J segment 5 bases; nucleotides outside the gene matches: 11. Germline-derived CDR1 and CDR2 are MNHNS and SASEGT. The CDR3 is 15 amino acids. DNA of the CDR3: TGTGCCAGCAGTACTGGGACAGTCCCGAGGACTGAAGCTTTCTTT. This sequence encodes CASSTGTVPRTEAFF.

The chain joins TRBV18 to TRBJ2-1; TRBD2 matches 10 bases. CDR1 is KGHSH and CDR2 is LQKENI in the germline V gene. Trimming removed 0 bases from V and 4 bases from J; junction bases left unmatched: 6. This CDR3 has 17 residues. CDR3 nucleotides: TGTGCCAGCTCACCACCTAATAGCGGGGGGCGATACAATGAGCAGTTCTTC. Translated, it gives CASSPPNSGGRYNEQFF.

This clone has more than one count but fewer than ten. This chain links TRBV5-6 with TRBJ1-6; D is possibly TRBD1 (6 bases). The V end lost 3 bases, the J end lost 7 bases, and 8 bases lay between the germline ends. From germline, CDR1 is SGHDT and CDR2 YYEEEE. CDR3 length equals 13 residues. The CDR3 sequence is CASSYGQNSPLHF. The CDR3 DNA reads as TGTGCCAGCAGCTACGGACAGAATTCACCCCTCCACTTT.

The V call is TRBV6-1, the J call TRBJ2-3, with 9 bases lining up with TRBD1. In germline, CDR1 is MNHNS, CDR2 SASEGT. V shed 8 bases and J 6 bases; nucleotides not matched to a gene: 9. This CDR3 is built from 14 residues. This chain's CDR3 is CASPLDRGPDTQYF. The CDR3 DNA sequence: TGTGCCAGCCCTTTGGACAGGGGCCCTGATACGCAGTATTTT.

The chain links TRBV6-1 to TRBJ1-3; 7 bases map to TRBD1. V was pared by 5 bases and J by 1 base, with 5 bases of the junction left unmatched. From germline, CDR1 is MNHNS and CDR2 SASEGT. This CDR3 is built from 15 residues. The CDR3 loop reads CASSSQQGSGNTIYF. CDR3 DNA: TGTGCCAGCAGTAGCCAACAGGGGTCTGGAAACACCATATATTTT.